This T cell receptor (beta chain) was profiled in a study of CD8 T cells in ankylosing spondylitis. The study's findings and limits: As reported, disease-linked clones showed significant enrichment in matched ankylosing spondylitis synovial fluid. Blood of patients with ankylosing spondylitis appeared to be characterized by a TCR beta motif of eight or nine highly homologous variants. Reactive arthritis synovial fluid and blood previously showed some of these motif variants. Disease-linked clones bore a CD8+ phenotype and were relatively rare in peripheral blood.

About this clonotype itself: Its antigen is still unknown.

Germline V gene sequence: CDR1 DFQATT, CDR2 SNEGSKA (reference sequence). The CDR3 spans 13 residues. V was cut by 6 bases and J by 3 bases, with 12 bases left in between. Preparation of TCR beta libraries was done by quantitative 5'-RACE with molecular barcodes. Via MiXCR, TCRdb re-called the 5' RACE reads, giving one row per CDR3 protein. This table holds approximately 540,000 distinct CDR3 sequences, about 13% found once. This receptor was taken from a male donor with ankylosing spondylitis. The chain recombines TRBV20-1 with TRBJ1-5; TRBD1 might be the D (5 bases). Sample: blood, either unsorted or a sorted T cell fraction (not recorded which). CDR3 in amino acids: CSALGPDNQPQHF. DNA for the CDR3: TGCAGTGCCCTGGGGCCTGACAATCAGCCCCAGCATTTT.